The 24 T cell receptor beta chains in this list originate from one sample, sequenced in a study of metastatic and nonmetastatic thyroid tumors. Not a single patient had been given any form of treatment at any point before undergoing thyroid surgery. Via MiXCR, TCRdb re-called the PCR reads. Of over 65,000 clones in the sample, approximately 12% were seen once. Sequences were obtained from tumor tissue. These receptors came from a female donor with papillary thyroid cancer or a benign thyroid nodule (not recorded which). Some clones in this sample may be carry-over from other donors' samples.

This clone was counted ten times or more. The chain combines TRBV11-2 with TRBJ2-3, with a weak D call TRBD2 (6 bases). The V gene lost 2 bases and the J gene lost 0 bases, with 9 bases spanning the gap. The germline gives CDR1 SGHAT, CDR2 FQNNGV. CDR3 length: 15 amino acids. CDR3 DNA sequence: TGTGCCAGCAGCTTACTAGCGCCTAGCACAGATACGCAGTATTTT. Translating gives CASSLLAPSTDTQYF.

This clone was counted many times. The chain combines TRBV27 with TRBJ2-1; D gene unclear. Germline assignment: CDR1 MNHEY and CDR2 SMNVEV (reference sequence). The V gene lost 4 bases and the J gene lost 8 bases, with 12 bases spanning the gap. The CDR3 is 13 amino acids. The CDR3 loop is CASSSPTRYEQFF. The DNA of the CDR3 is TGTGCCAGCAGTTCCCCGACGCGCTATGAGCAGTTCTTC.

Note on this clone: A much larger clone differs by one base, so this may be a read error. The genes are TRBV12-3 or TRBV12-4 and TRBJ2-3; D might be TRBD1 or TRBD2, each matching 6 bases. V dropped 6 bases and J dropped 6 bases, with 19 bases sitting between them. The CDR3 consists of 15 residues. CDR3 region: CASRGASVRWDTQYF. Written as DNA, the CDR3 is TGTGCCAGCAGGGGGGCTAGCGTGAGGTGGGATACGCAGTATTTT.

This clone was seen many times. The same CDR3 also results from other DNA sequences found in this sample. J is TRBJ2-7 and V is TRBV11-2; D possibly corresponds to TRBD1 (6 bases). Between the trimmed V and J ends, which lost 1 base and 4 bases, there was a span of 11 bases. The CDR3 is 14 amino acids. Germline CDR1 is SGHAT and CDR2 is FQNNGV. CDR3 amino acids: CASSLGVQGYEQYF. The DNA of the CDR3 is TGTGCCAGCAGCTTAGGCGTACAGGGTTACGAGCAGTACTTC.

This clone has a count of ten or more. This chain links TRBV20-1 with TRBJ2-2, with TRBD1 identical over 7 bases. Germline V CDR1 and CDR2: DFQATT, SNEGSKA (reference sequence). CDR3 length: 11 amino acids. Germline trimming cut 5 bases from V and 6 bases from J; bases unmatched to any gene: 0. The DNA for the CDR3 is TGCAGTGCTGGACAGGCCGGGGAGCTGTTTTTT. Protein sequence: CSAGQAGELFF.

CDR3 sequence reads: CASNHRGLAVNHEQFF. CDR3 nucleotides: TGTGCCAGCAATCACCGGGGACTAGCGGTAAATCATGAGCAGTTCTTC. This chain links TRBV25-1 with TRBJ2-1, with 11 bases that match TRBD2. Germline values: CDR1 MGHDK, CDR2 SYGVNS. The CDR3 is 16 residues long. V lost 7 bases to trimming and J lost 8 bases; unmatched junction nucleotides: 13.

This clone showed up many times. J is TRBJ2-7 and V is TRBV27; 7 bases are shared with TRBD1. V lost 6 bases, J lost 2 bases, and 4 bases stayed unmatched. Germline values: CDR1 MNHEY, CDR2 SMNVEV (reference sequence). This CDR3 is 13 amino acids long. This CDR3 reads CASRRTGTYEQYF. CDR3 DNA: TGTGCCAGCAGAAGGACAGGTACCTACGAGCAGTACTTC.

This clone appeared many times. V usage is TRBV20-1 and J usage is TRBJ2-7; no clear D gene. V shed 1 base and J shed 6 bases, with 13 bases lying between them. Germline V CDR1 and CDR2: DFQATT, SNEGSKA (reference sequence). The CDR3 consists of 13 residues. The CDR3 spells CSARVSPSVEQYF. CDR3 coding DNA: TGCAGTGCTAGAGTTTCCCCCTCGGTCGAGCAGTACTTC.

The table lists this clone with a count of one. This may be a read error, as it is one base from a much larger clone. CDR3 coding DNA: TGTGCCAGCAGCTCGGGACAGGGGGCTAGCGGGAGGGACAATGAGCAGTTCTTC. It yields the protein CASSSGQGASGRDNEQFF. V is TRBV13 and J is TRBJ2-1; D is possibly TRBD1 or TRBD2 (12 bases each). The CDR3 has 18 residues. V gave up 4 bases and J gave up 5 bases, with 24 bases separating them. Germline CDR1 and CDR2: PRHDT and FYEKMQ (reference sequence).

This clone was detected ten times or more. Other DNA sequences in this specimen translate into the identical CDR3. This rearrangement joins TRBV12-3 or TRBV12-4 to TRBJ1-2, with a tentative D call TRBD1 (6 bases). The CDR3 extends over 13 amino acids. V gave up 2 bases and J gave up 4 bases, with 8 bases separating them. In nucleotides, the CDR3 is TGTGCCAGCAGTTTATCAGGGGTCTATGGCTACACCTTC. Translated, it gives CASSLSGVYGYTF.

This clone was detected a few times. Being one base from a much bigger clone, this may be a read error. The CDR3 coding sequence is TGTGCCAGCAGTGGACCCCAATGTTTTGGCTACACCTTC. It is translated as CASSGPQCFGYTF. This rearrangement joins TRBV28 to TRBJ1-2, with unresolved D. Germline CDR1 and CDR2: MDHEN and SYDVKM. The CDR3 totals 13 residues. V lost 5 bases to trimming and J lost 7 bases, with 14 bases between them.

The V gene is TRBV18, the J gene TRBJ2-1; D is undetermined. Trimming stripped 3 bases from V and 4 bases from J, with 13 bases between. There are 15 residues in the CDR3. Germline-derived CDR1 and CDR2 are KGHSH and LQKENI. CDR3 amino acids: CASSPDGKLYNEQFF. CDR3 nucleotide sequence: TGTGCCAGCTCACCGGACGGTAAACTTTACAATGAGCAGTTCTTC.

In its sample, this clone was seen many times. CDR3 bases: TGCAGTGCGCTTTATCCCGGGACAGGGATGGATGAGCAGTTCTTC. Protein sequence: CSALYPGTGMDEQFF. The chain carries TRBV20-1 and TRBJ2-1; 9 bases line up with TRBD1. Per germline, CDR1 DFQATT and CDR2 SNEGSKA (reference sequence). The J segment lost 8 bases and the V segment lost 6 bases, leaving 14 bases of the junction unmatched. The CDR3 is made up of 15 amino acids.

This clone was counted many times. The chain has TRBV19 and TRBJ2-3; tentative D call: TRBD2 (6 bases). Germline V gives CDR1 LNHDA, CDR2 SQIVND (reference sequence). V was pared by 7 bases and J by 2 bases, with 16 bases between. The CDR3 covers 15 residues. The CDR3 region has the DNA TGTGCCAGTAATGGCCGGGACTCGATCACAGATACGCAGTATTTT. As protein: CASNGRDSITDTQYF.

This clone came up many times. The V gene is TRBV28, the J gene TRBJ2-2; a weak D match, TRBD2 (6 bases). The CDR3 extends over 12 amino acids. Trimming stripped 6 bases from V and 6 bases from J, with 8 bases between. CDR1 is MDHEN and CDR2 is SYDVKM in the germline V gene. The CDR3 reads CASRLAPGELFF. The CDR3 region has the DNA TGTGCCAGCAGACTAGCCCCCGGGGAGCTGTTTTTT.

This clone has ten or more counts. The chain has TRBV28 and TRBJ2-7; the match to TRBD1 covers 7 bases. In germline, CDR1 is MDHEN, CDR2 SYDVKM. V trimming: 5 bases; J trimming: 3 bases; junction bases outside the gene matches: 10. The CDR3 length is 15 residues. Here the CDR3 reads CASSGITGTVYEQYF. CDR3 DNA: TGTGCCAGCAGTGGAATTACCGGGACAGTCTACGAGCAGTACTTC.

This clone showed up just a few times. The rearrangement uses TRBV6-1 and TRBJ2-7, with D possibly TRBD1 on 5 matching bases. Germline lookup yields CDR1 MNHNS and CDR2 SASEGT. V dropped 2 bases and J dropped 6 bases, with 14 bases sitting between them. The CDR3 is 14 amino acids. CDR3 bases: TGTGCCAGCAGTGAAAAGGTCAGGGTTTTCGAGCAGTACGTC. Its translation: CASSEKVRVFEQYV.

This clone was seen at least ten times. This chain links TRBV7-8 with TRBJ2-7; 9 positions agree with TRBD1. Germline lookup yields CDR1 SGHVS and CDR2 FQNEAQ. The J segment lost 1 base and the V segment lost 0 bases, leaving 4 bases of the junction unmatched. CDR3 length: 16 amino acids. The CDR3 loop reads CASSLAKGQGSYEQYF. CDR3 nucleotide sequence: TGTGCCAGCAGCTTAGCGAAGGGACAGGGTTCCTACGAGCAGTACTTC. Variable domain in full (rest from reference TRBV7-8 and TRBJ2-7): GAGVSQSPRYKVAKRGQDVALRCDPISGHVSLFWYQQALGQGPEFLTYFQNEAQLDKSGLPSDRFFAERPEGSVSTLKIQRTQQEDSAVYLCASSLAKGQGSYEQYFGPGTRLTVT.

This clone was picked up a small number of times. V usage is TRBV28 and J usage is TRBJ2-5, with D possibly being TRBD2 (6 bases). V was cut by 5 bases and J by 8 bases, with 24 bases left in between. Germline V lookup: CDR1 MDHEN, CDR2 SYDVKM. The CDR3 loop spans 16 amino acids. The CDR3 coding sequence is TGTGCCAGCAGTCCCCGCGGGGCGCAAAGACGAGATACCCAGTACTTC. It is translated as CASSPRGAQRRDTQYF. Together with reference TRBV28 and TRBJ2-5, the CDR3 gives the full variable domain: DVKVTQSSRYLVKRTGEKVFLECVQDMDHENMFWYRQDPGLGLRLIYFSYDVKMKEKGDIPEGYSVSREKKERFSLILESASTNQTSMYLCASSPRGAQRRDTQYFGPGTRLLVL.

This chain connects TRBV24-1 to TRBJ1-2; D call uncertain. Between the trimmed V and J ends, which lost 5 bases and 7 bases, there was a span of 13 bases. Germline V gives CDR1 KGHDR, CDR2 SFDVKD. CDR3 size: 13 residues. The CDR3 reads CATSVQRWAGYTF. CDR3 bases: TGTGCCACCAGTGTTCAGCGCTGGGCTGGCTACACCTTC.

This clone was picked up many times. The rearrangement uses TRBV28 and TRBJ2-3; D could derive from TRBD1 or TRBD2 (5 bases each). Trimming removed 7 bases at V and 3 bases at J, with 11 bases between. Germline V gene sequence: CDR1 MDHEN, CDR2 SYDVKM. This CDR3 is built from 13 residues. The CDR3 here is CASNRDPTDTQYF. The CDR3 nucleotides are TGTGCCAGCAACCGGGACCCAACAGATACGCAGTATTTT.

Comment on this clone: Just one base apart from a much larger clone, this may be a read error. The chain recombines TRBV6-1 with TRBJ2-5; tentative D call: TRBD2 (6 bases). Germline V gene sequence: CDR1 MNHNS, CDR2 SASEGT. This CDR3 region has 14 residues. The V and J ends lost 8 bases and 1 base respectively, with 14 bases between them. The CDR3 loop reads CASPSGASQETQYF. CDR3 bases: TGTGCCAGCCCGTCGGGAGCCAGCCAAGAGACCCAGTACTTC.

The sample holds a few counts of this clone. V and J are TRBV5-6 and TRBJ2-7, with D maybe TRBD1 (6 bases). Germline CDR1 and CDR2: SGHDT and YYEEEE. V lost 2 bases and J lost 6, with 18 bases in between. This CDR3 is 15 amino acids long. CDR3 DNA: TGTGCCAGCAGCTTAATCATGACAGGCAGTAGCGAGCAGTACTTC. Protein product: CASSLIMTGSSEQYF.

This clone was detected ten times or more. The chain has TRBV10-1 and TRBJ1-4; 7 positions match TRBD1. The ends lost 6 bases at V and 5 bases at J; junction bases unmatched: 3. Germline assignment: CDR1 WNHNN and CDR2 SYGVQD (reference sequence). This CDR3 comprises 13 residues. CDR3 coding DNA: TGCGCCAGCAGGGGGACAGCAAATGAAAAACTGTTTTTT. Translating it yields CASRGTANEKLFF.